Listed below are T cell receptor beta chains from one sample, sequenced in a study of graft-versus-host responses after intestinal transplantation. Sequencing was performed with immunoSEQ multiplex PCR; in TCRdb, only in-frame clones are kept and a portion is missing. This table holds tens of thousands of clones, 85% to 95% found once. The sequencing here drew on PBMCs, taken around 790 days after a first intestinal transplant, on the day of a second. These TCRs come from a human patient who received an intestinal transplant, so some T cells may come from the graft donor. Both conserved end residues are part of each CDR3. The D gene is left open where the match is weak. For some rows the clone size is stated as once, few or many, or as a class when expanded; others skip it.

J gene	V gene	D gene	clone size	CDR3 protein	CDR3 DNA
TRBJ2-7	TRBV6-1	NA	NA	CASSEGQGSSYEQYF	TGTGCCAGCAGTGAAGGCCAGGGTAGCTCCTACGAGCAGTACTTC
TRBJ2-3	TRBV6-1	TRBD2	NA	CASSEIAGGTDTQYF	TGTGCCAGCAGTGAAATAGCGGGGGGCACAGATACGCAGTATTTT
TRBJ2-7	TRBV6-5	NA	NA	CASSYSGSKPYEQYF	TGTGCCAGCAGTTACTCCGGTTCAAAACCATACGAGCAGTACTTC
TRBJ2-5	TRBV5-1	NA	NA	CASSLTAGQETQYF	TGCGCCAGCAGCTTGACGGCAGGCCAAGAGACCCAGTACTTC
TRBJ1-1	TRBV29-1	NA	NA	CSVDGNTEAFF	TGCAGCGTTGACGGTAACACTGAAGCTTTCTTT
TRBJ2-2	TRBV10-3	TRBD2	NA	CATEKNASGIRYNTGELFF	TGTGCCACAGAAAAAAACGCTAGCGGGATACGATATAACACCGGGGAGCTGTTTTTT
TRBJ2-7	TRBV18	NA	NA	CASSPPGRPNEQYF	TGTGCCAGCTCACCACCGGGACGCCCAAACGAGCAGTACTTC
TRBJ1-2	TRBV6-6	NA	once	CASSYLRTRGYTF	TGTGCCAGCAGTTACCTCCGTACACGGGGCTACACCTTC
TRBJ2-1	TRBV9	NA	NA	CASSVDTNKQFF	TGTGCCAGCAGCGTCGACACGAACAAGCAGTTCTTC
TRBJ2-4	TRBV29-1	NA	NA	CSVVVRAKNIQYF	TGCAGCGTTGTGGTCCGGGCCAAAAACATTCAGTACTTC
TRBJ2-5	TRBV5-4	TRBD2	NA	CASSSSGSGETQYF	TGTGCCAGCAGTAGTAGCGGGAGTGGGGAGACCCAGTACTTC
TRBJ1-3	TRBV11-3	NA	NA	CASSRKTSSSGNTIYF	TGTGCCAGCAGCCGCAAGACATCCTCCTCTGGAAACACCATATATTTT
TRBJ2-7	TRBV6-6	TRBD1	NA	CASSRDRLSYEQYF	TGTGCCAGCAGCCGGGACAGGCTCTCCTACGAGCAGTACTTC
TRBJ1-5	TRBV28	NA	NA	CASSLGRGHNQPQHF	TGTGCCAGCAGTTTAGGCAGGGGCCACAATCAGCCCCAGCATTTT
TRBJ2-1	TRBV29-1	NA	once	CSGGYEQFF	TGCAGCGGGGGGTATGAGCAGTTCTTC
TRBJ2-5	TRBV9	TRBD1	NA	CASSDDRDHQETQYF	TGTGCCAGCAGCGATGACAGGGACCACCAAGAGACCCAGTACTTC
TRBJ1-5	TRBV7-9	TRBD1	NA	CASSTGTGGNQPQHF	TGTGCCAGCAGCACCGGGACAGGGGGCAATCAGCCCCAGCATTTT
TRBJ1-3	TRBV9	NA	NA	CASSVAVSGNTIYF	TGTGCCAGCAGCGTAGCAGTATCTGGAAACACCATATATTTT
TRBJ1-4	TRBV6-5	NA	NA	CASSSQRATNEKLFF	TGTGCCAGCAGTTCTCAGAGGGCAACTAATGAAAAACTGTTTTTT
TRBJ2-1	TRBV4-1	NA	NA	CASSQDYSYNEQFF	TGCGCCAGCAGCCAAGACTACTCCTACAATGAGCAGTTCTTC
TRBJ1-2	TRBV7-2	TRBD1	NA	CASSRTGTNYGYTF	TGTGCCAGCAGCCGGACAGGGACCAACTATGGCTACACCTTC
TRBJ2-5	TRBV7-3	NA	NA	CASSLDGETQYF	TGTGCCAGCAGCTTAGACGGAGAGACCCAGTACTTC
TRBJ1-2	TRBV10-3	NA	NA	CAISDQIYGYTF	TGTGCCATCAGTGACCAGATCTATGGCTACACCTTC
TRBJ2-1	TRBV7-9	NA	NA	CASSSGPLSSYNEQFF	TGTGCCAGCAGCTCCGGACCGCTGAGCTCCTACAATGAGCAGTTCTTC
TRBJ2-5	TRBV5-6	NA	NA	CASSLVATRETQYF	TGTGCCAGCAGCTTGGTGGCGACCAGGGAGACCCAGTACTTC
TRBJ2-7	TRBV10-3	NA	NA	CAISELGPWSYEQYF	TGTGCCATCAGTGAGCTGGGGCCCTGGTCCTACGAGCAGTACTTC
TRBJ1-2	TRBV7-3	NA	NA	CASSLKGPGRGYTF	TGTGCCAGCAGCTTAAAGGGGCCGGGGCGGGGCTACACCTTC
TRBJ2-1	TRBV7-7	NA	NA	CASSRLGGQYNEQFF	TGTGCTAGCAGCCGACTAGGGGGACAGTACAATGAGCAGTTCTTC
TRBJ1-1	TRBV14	NA	NA	CASSPSYGRANTEAFF	TGTGCCAGCAGCCCATCTTATGGGAGGGCGAACACTGAAGCTTTCTTT
TRBJ1-1	TRBV18	NA	NA	CASSPGTVEAFF	TGTGCCAGCTCACCCGGGACCGTTGAAGCTTTCTTT